A selection of T cell receptor beta chains follows, all from one sample in a study of blood T cell repertoires in COVID-19. Clones were sequenced by immunoSEQ multiplex PCR, and TCRdb holds only the in-frame ones, with some missing. The sample shows more than 150,000 clones, more than 65% of them seen only once. Sequencing was carried out using peripheral blood. The receptors here all came from a woman aged 45-60 years with acute or convalescent COVID-19. Both conserved end residues are part of each CDR3. A D gene is named only where the DNA matches it firmly. Size tells how often a clone was seen (once, few, many) or the class of an expanded clone, and some rows leave it out.

v_gene	j_gene	d_gene	abundance	CDR3aa	CDR3nt
TRBV15	TRBJ1-5	.	.	CATSRVFDSDSNQPQHF	TGTGCCACCAGCAGAGTGTTTGACAGCGATAGCAATCAGCCCCAGCATTTT
TRBV4-2	TRBJ1-4	.	.	CASSQVAEKLFF	TGTGCCAGCAGCCAAGTGGCTGAAAAACTGTTTTTT
TRBV6-5	TRBJ1-1	TRBD1	.	CASTLGTANTEAFF	TGTGCCAGCACCCTAGGGACAGCGAACACTGAAGCTTTCTTT
TRBV2	TRBJ1-2	.	.	CASSEAREVPYGYTF	TGTGCCAGCAGTGAAGCGCGTGAGGTCCCCTATGGCTACACCTTC
TRBV11-2	TRBJ2-7	.	.	CASSFSGGTYEQYF	TGTGCCAGCAGCTTTTCGGGGGGCACCTACGAGCAGTACTTC
TRBV4-3	TRBJ1-1	.	.	CASSQQRATEAFF	TGCGCCAGCAGCCAGCAGAGGGCAACTGAAGCTTTCTTT
TRBV6-5	TRBJ2-7	.	.	CASISYRDEQYF	TGTGCCAGCATTTCGTACAGGGACGAGCAGTACTTC
TRBV7-7	TRBJ2-3	.	.	CASSLTGGTDTQYF	TGTGCCAGCAGCCTCACCGGGGGCACAGATACGCAGTATTTT
TRBV19	TRBJ1-2	.	.	CASINNFNYGYTF	TGTGCCAGTATAAATAATTTTAACTATGGCTACACCTTC
TRBV19	TRBJ1-2	.	.	CASSFLSPDIGYGYTF	TGTGCCAGTAGTTTTCTCAGCCCGGACATCGGGTATGGCTACACCTTC
TRBV19	TRBJ2-1	.	.	CASSIDPPRRNEQFF	TGTGCCAGTAGTATAGATCCTCCCCGGAGAAATGAGCAGTTCTTC
TRBV4-2	TRBJ2-3	TRBD2	few	CASSQDRGGNTQYF	TGTGCCAGCAGCCAAGACCGCGGGGGAAATACGCAGTATTTT
TRBV27	TRBJ2-1	.	.	CASSFLYRGRRDNEQFF	TGTGCCAGCAGTTTTCTCTATAGGGGCCGAAGGGACAATGAGCAGTTCTTC
TRBV5-5	TRBJ2-5	TRBD1	.	CASSWDRGDQETQYF	TGTGCCAGCAGCTGGGACAGGGGGGACCAAGAGACCCAGTACTTC
TRBV19	TRBJ1-5	.	.	CASSIRGGDRNQPQHF	TGTGCCAGTAGTATCCGCGGGGGGGATAGGAATCAGCCCCAGCATTTT
TRBV4-2	TRBJ2-4	TRBD2	.	CASSRGLAGESKNIQYF	TGTGCCAGCAGCCGAGGACTAGCGGGAGAGAGCAAAAACATTCAGTACTTC
TRBV5-5	TRBJ2-2	.	.	CASSLELGNTGELFF	TGTGCCAGCAGCTTGGAACTAGGAAACACCGGGGAGCTGTTTTTT
TRBV7-3	TRBJ2-2	TRBD2	few	CASSLGTSGSYPGELFF	TGTGCCAGCAGCTTAGGGACTAGCGGGAGCTATCCCGGGGAGCTGTTTTTT
TRBV11-2	TRBJ2-5	TRBD1	.	CASSLAVGQGGRVETQYF	TGTGCCAGCAGCTTGGCCGTGGGACAGGGAGGACGAGTGGAGACCCAGTACTTC
TRBV11-2	TRBJ2-5	.	.	CASSLDRLGLRETQYF	TGTGCCAGCAGCTTAGATCGACTAGGACTTAGGGAGACCCAGTACTTC
TRBV6-5	TRBJ1-3	.	.	CATGGAKAGNTIYF	TGTGCCACGGGGGGGGCTAAGGCTGGAAACACCATATATTTT
TRBV2	TRBJ1-4	.	.	CASSEVPQSTNEKLFF	TGTGCCAGCAGTGAAGTACCTCAGTCAACTAATGAAAAACTGTTTTTT
TRBV7-2	TRBJ1-6	TRBD1	.	CASSLVGRGPSPLHF	TGTGCCAGCAGCTTAGTGGGCAGGGGGCCTTCACCCCTCCACTTT
TRBV7-3	TRBJ2-3	.	.	CASSLNPGVSDTQYF	TGTGCCAGCAGCTTAAACCCCGGGGTATCAGATACGCAGTATTTT
TRBV2	TRBJ1-2	.	.	CATRVQGGYTF	TGTGCCACCCGGGTTCAGGGCGGCTACACCTTC
TRBV6-1	TRBJ2-4	TRBD2	.	CASSERLGTSGMVAKNIQYF	TGTGCCAGCAGTGAAAGGTTAGGGACTAGCGGAATGGTAGCCAAAAACATTCAGTACTTC
TRBV9	TRBJ2-5	TRBD1	.	CASSVYRDRDETQYF	TGTGCCAGCAGCGTGTACCGGGACAGGGACGAGACCCAGTACTTC
TRBV3-1/TRBV3-2	TRBJ1-3	.	.	CASSQDFRSRSGNTIYF	TGTGCCAGCAGCCAAGACTTTCGGTCCCGCTCTGGAAACACCATATATTTT
TRBV19	TRBJ1-5	.	few	CASSILWTDSNQPQHF	TGTGCCAGTAGTATTCTGTGGACAGATAGCAATCAGCCCCAGCATTTT
TRBV18	TRBJ1-2	TRBD1	.	CASSVQGEGYTF	TGTGCCAGCTCGGTACAGGGGGAAGGCTACACCTTC